This passage covers 9 T cell receptor beta chains from one sample sequenced in a study of response to subunit inactivated influenza vaccine. Each CDR3 protein gets one entry after TCRdb re-called the RT-PCR reads with MiXCR. The sample has almost 600,000 distinct CDR3 sequences, 11% to 15% seen once; the top ten hold 11%. The input for sequencing was PBMCs from blood, taken 11 to 12 days after vaccination. The source is a man in his forties or fifties who received an inactivated influenza vaccine.

This clonotype was observed a handful of times. The chain uses TRBV5-1 and TRBJ2-5; 12 positions match TRBD2. This CDR3 spans 16 amino acids. The germline V gene encodes CDR1 SGHRS and CDR2 YFSETQ. V shed 0 bases and J 2 bases; nucleotides not matched to a gene: 2. CDR3 in DNA: TGCGCCAGCAGCTTGGGGACTAGCGGGAAACAAGAGACCCAGTACTTC. It is translated as CASSLGTSGKQETQYF.

The chain is built from TRBV6-1 and TRBJ1-5, with TRBD1 identical over 9 bases. Germline V lookup: CDR1 MNHNS, CDR2 SASEGT. The length of the CDR3 is 16 residues. The V segment lost 4 bases and the J segment 0 bases; nucleotides outside the gene matches: 4. CDR3 sequence (DNA): TGTGCCAGCAGTGGCGGGACAGGGAATAGCAATCAGCCCCAGCATTTT. Its protein product is CASSGGTGNSNQPQHF.

The rearrangement uses TRBV4-2 and TRBJ2-1; 7 bases are a match to TRBD2. Germline-derived CDR1 and CDR2 are LGHNA and YNFKEQ. The CDR3 totals 17 residues. Trimming at V came to 0 bases and at J to 2 bases, leaving 7 bases not matched to a gene. CDR3 bases: TGTGCCAGCAGCCAAGAACTTACTAGCGCTGCCTACAATGAGCAGTTCTTC. This sequence encodes CASSQELTSAAYNEQFF.

The rearrangement joins TRBV9 to TRBJ2-7; tentative D call: TRBD1 (5 bases). The CDR3 spans 13 residues. The V and J ends lost 4 bases and 6 bases respectively, with 14 bases between them. The V gene's germline CDR1 is SGDLS and CDR2 YYNGEE. CDR3 bases: TGTGCCAGCAGCCCGAGCAGGCAGGGCGAGCAGTACTTC. Translating it yields CASSPSRQGEQYF.

The V call is TRBV9, the J call TRBJ2-3; TRBD2 agrees at 7 bases. The length of the CDR3 is 18 residues. The J segment lost 2 bases and the V segment lost 2 bases, leaving 14 bases of the junction unmatched. Germline-derived CDR1 and CDR2 are SGDLS and YYNGEE. Here the CDR3 reads CASSVEALRTSVTDTQYF. The CDR3 region has the DNA TGTGCCAGCAGCGTGGAGGCCTTAAGGACTAGTGTCACAGATACGCAGTATTTT.

V and J are TRBV4-3 and TRBJ2-7, with D maybe TRBD2 (6 bases). The V end was cut by 2 bases, the J end by 3 bases, with 11 bases between. The CDR3 spans 14 residues. Per germline, CDR1 LGHNA and CDR2 YSLEER. CDR3 protein: CASSQIGRGYEQYF. In DNA form, the CDR3 reads TGCGCCAGCAGCCAAATCGGGCGGGGCTACGAGCAGTACTTC.

The V gene is TRBV28, the J gene TRBJ2-2; D gene ambiguous. This CDR3 has 11 residues. Germline V gene sequence: CDR1 MDHEN, CDR2 SYDVKM. The ends were cut back, 8 bases at V and 6 bases at J, with 7 bases in the middle. This chain's CDR3 is CASHYSGELFF. For the CDR3, the DNA is TGTGCCAGCCACTACTCCGGGGAGCTGTTTTTT.

The chain links TRBV10-3 to TRBJ2-7, with D tentatively TRBD1 (6 bases). The CDR3 consists of 12 residues. The V end lost 6 bases, the J end lost 6 bases, and 12 bases lay between the germline ends. In germline, CDR1 is ENHRY, CDR2 SYGVKD. The CDR3: CAIRGTGTEQYF. The CDR3, as DNA: TGTGCCATCAGAGGCACAGGGACCGAGCAGTACTTC.

V gene TRBV19 combines with J gene TRBJ2-5, with D possibly matching TRBD2 (5 bases). V gave up 8 bases and J gave up 2 bases, with 9 bases separating them. The CDR3 is made up of 12 amino acids. Germline V gene sequence: CDR1 LNHDA, CDR2 SQIVND (reference sequence). The CDR3 bases are TGTGCCAGTGGCGACTATCAAGAGACCCAGTACTTC. Amino acid sequence: CASGDYQETQYF.